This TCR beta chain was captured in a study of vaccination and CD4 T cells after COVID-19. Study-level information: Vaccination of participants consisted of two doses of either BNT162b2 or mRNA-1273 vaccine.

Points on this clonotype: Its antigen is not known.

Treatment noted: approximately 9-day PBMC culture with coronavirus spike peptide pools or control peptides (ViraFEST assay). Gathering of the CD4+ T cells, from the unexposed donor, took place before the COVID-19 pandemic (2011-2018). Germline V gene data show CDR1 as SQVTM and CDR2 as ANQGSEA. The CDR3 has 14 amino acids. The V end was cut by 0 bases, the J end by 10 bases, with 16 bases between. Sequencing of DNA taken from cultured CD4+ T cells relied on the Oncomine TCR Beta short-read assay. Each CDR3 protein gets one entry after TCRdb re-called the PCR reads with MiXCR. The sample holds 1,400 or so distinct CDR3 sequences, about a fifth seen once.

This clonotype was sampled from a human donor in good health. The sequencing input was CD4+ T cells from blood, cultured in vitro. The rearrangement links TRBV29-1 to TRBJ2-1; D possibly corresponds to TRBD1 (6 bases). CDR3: CSVEDSDRYGEQFF. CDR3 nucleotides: TGCAGCGTTGAAGATTCTGACAGGTATGGAGAGCAGTTCTTC.